Below, 23 T cell receptor beta chains from the same sample are listed, as sequenced in a study of cytomegalovirus exposure and HLA in healthy donors. PCR was performed using 60 Vbeta and 13 Jbeta primers. Produced via immunoSEQ multiplex PCR; TCRdb's table is partial and in-frame only. Here the sample spans 270,000 or so clones, 75% to 90% being singletons. What was sequenced was PBMCs. Receptor source: a man aged 35-49 years in good health and CMV-seropositive.

This clone was counted between two and nine times. The chain uses TRBV7-3 and TRBJ1-1; possibly TRBD1 for D (6 bases). Trimming removed 5 bases from V and 1 base from J, with 14 bases in between. CDR3 length: 15 residues. CDR1 is SGHTA and CDR2 is FQGTGA in the germline V gene. CDR3 DNA: TGTGCCAGCAGCCCCCACGGGGGGCCGAACACTGAAGCTTTCTTT. Protein sequence: CASSPHGGPNTEAFF.

The chain carries TRBV7-2 and TRBJ2-7; 7 bases map to TRBD1. Germline V gene lookup returns CDR1 SGHTA and CDR2 FQGNSA. CDR3 length: 12 amino acids. After removal of 5 bases from V and 7 bases from J, the junction contained 5 bases not matched to a gene. This CDR3 reads CASSPTGPEQYF. As DNA, the CDR3 is TGTGCCAGCAGCCCGACAGGGCCGGAGCAGTACTTC.

This sequence joins TRBV7-2 and TRBJ2-7; TRBD2 matches 9 bases. Losses at the gene ends were 1 base for V and 2 bases for J; bases not matched to a gene: 12. The CDR3 is 18 amino acids. From germline, CDR1 is SGHTA and CDR2 FQGNSA. The chain's CDR3 is CASSLEFYAGGRAYEQYF. For the CDR3, the DNA is TGTGCCAGCAGCTTAGAGTTCTACGCGGGAGGGCGAGCCTACGAGCAGTACTTC.

The rearrangement uses TRBV7-3 and TRBJ1-2; TRBD1 matches 8 bases. Germline CDR1 is SGHTA and CDR2 is FQGTGA. The CDR3 sequence is 14 residues long. V was pared by 5 bases and J by 8 bases, with 10 bases of the junction left unmatched. In DNA, the CDR3 is TGTGCCAGCAGCGCCACGACAGGGGAGGGGGGCTACACCTTC. It codes for CASSATTGEGGYTF.

The CDR3 sequence is CASSARLPISVIEQFF. For the CDR3, the DNA is TGTGCCAGCAGTGCGCGCCTGCCAATTTCGGTGATTGAGCAGTTCTTC. This rearrangement joins TRBV28 to TRBJ2-1; D is unclear. In germline, CDR1 is MDHEN, CDR2 SYDVKM. The CDR3 runs 16 residues. Trimming stripped 5 bases from V and 9 bases from J, with 23 bases between.

This chain connects TRBV6-5 to TRBJ2-7; D call uncertain. Germline V gene sequence: CDR1 MNHEY, CDR2 SVGAGI. This CDR3 has 12 amino acids. V gave up 5 bases and J gave up 7 bases, with 12 bases separating them. The CDR3, as DNA: TGTGCCAGCAGTAGCCAGGCCGCGGAGCAGTACTTC. Protein: CASSSQAAEQYF.

The V call is TRBV5-6, the J call TRBJ2-7, with 8 bases matching TRBD1. The CDR3 is 14 amino acids. The germline V gene encodes CDR1 SGHDT and CDR2 YYEEEE. After removal of 4 bases from V and 2 bases from J, the junction contained 5 bases not matched to a gene. The CDR3 protein is CASSPQGQAYEQYF. The CDR3 DNA is TGTGCCAGCAGCCCCCAGGGACAGGCCTACGAGCAGTACTTC.

The gene calls are TRBV11-2 and TRBJ2-3; no firm D call. Trimming stripped 1 base from V and 6 bases from J, with 8 bases between. The CDR3 is 13 residues long. Germline CDR1 SGHAT, CDR2 FQNNGV. The CDR3 DNA reads as TGTGCCAGCAGCTTAGTAGAAGCGGATACGCAGTATTTT. Its protein is CASSLVEADTQYF.

The gene calls are TRBV5-1 and TRBJ2-1; D is perhaps TRBD1 (6 bases). Per germline, CDR1 SGHRS and CDR2 YFSETQ. V shed 3 bases and J shed 2 bases, with 12 bases lying between them. CDR3 length equals 15 residues. The CDR3 nucleotides are TGCGCCAGCAGCTATCAGGGGATTACCTACAATGAGCAGTTCTTC. It encodes CASSYQGITYNEQFF.

This sequence joins TRBV28 and TRBJ2-3; 7 bases map to TRBD1. The CDR3 is 16 amino acids. After removal of 4 bases from V and 5 bases from J, the junction contained 12 bases not matched to a gene. Germline lookup yields CDR1 MDHEN and CDR2 SYDVKM. For the CDR3, the DNA is TGTGCCAGCAGTTCACCCACAGGGGAAGGTGAAGATACGCAGTATTTT. Translated, it gives CASSSPTGEGEDTQYF.

This clone was observed once. V usage is TRBV14 and J usage is TRBJ2-1; the match to TRBD2 covers 7 bases. CDR1 and CDR2 (germline): SGHDN, FVKESK. The ends lost 0 bases at V and 7 bases at J; junction bases unmatched: 15. The CDR3 has 18 residues. The CDR3 protein is CASSQELLRGSGWNEQFF. CDR3 in DNA: TGTGCCAGCAGCCAAGAGCTCTTGCGCGGGAGTGGTTGGAATGAGCAGTTCTTC.

V gene TRBV5-1 combines with J gene TRBJ1-5, with 10 positions matching TRBD1. Germline V gives CDR1 SGHRS, CDR2 YFSETQ. After removal of 0 bases from V and 2 bases from J, the junction contained 2 bases not matched to a gene. The CDR3 covers 16 residues. The DNA for the CDR3 is TGCGCCAGCAGCTTGGGGGACAGGGGTGGCAATCAGCCCCAGCATTTT. It specifies CASSLGDRGGNQPQHF.

The chain links TRBV2 to TRBJ1-5, with TRBD1 matching over 7 bases. The CDR3 has 15 amino acids. Per the germline V gene, CDR1 is SNHLY and CDR2 is FYNNEI. V lost 7 bases and J lost 2; bases outside the gene matches: 8. CDR3 in amino acids: CASKEGALGNQPQHF. The CDR3 coding sequence is TGTGCCAGCAAAGAGGGGGCGCTTGGCAATCAGCCCCAGCATTTT.

The rearrangement links TRBV6-6 to TRBJ2-6, with D unclear. This CDR3 is built from 15 residues. Trimming removed 2 bases at V and 4 bases at J, with 9 bases between. Germline CDR1 is MNHNY and CDR2 is SVGAGI (reference sequence). CDR3 sequence: CASSYPVRGANVLTF. The CDR3 DNA follows: TGTGCCAGCAGTTACCCTGTCCGGGGGGCCAACGTCCTGACTTTC.

The genes are TRBV18 and TRBJ2-7; the match to TRBD2 covers 7 bases. Germline V gives CDR1 KGHSH, CDR2 LQKENI. The CDR3 covers 16 residues. Trimming at V came to 3 bases and at J to 3 bases, leaving 11 bases not matched to a gene. The CDR3 loop is CASSPRLGEGRYEQYF. The CDR3 nucleotides read TGTGCCAGCTCACCGAGACTTGGGGAGGGGCGCTACGAGCAGTACTTC.

The chain employs TRBV7-2 and TRBJ2-7; D is possibly TRBD1 (5 bases). The V end was cut by 4 bases, the J end by 2 bases, with 21 bases between. This CDR3 has 17 amino acids. Looked up from germline, CDR1 is SGHTA and CDR2 is FQGNSA. Here the CDR3 reads CASSSARTLLVPYEQYF. CDR3 DNA sequence: TGTGCCAGCAGCTCAGCCCGGACACTACTTGTTCCCTACGAGCAGTACTTC.

The rearrangement links TRBV7-2 to TRBJ2-7, with a weak D call TRBD1 (6 bases). The CDR3 covers 15 residues. V lost 2 bases, J lost 6 bases, and 17 bases lay in between. Germline CDR1 SGHTA, CDR2 FQGNSA. CDR3 in amino acids: CASSLNGQLSLEQYF. The CDR3 DNA reads as TGTGCCAGCAGCTTAAACGGACAGCTCTCCCTCGAGCAGTACTTC.

The gene calls are TRBV5-4 and TRBJ1-2; 9 nucleotides agree with TRBD1. The V gene's germline CDR1 is SGHNT and CDR2 YYREEE (reference sequence). This CDR3 comprises 15 residues. V trimming: 4 bases; J trimming: 5 bases; junction bases outside the gene matches: 9. CDR3 protein: CASSLRDRVYYGYTF. CDR3 DNA: TGTGCCAGCAGCCTCCGGGACAGGGTATATTATGGCTACACCTTC.

The V and J genes are TRBV29-1 and TRBJ1-4; 8 positions agree with TRBD1. The CDR3 spans 16 residues. The trim removed 4 bases at V and 8 bases at J, leaving 15 bases unmatched. CDR1 is SQVTM and CDR2 is ANQGSEA in the germline V gene. The CDR3 protein is CSVGGVRQGLGEKLFF. The CDR3 nucleotides read TGCAGCGTTGGGGGAGTGAGACAGGGGCTTGGAGAAAAACTGTTTTTT.

This chain uses TRBV28 with TRBJ2-1; 11 nucleotides agree with TRBD2. J was trimmed by 4 bases and V by 6 bases; bases with no gene match: 5. From germline, CDR1 is MDHEN and CDR2 SYDVKM. The CDR3 has 15 amino acids. CDR3 loop: CASRTGLAVYNEQFF. The CDR3 DNA reads TGTGCCAGCAGGACGGGACTAGCGGTATACAATGAGCAGTTCTTC.

The genes are TRBV28 and TRBJ2-3; TRBD2 matches at 7 bases. Trimming removed 5 bases from V and 3 bases from J; junction bases left unmatched: 2. Germline values: CDR1 MDHEN, CDR2 SYDVKM. The CDR3 is 13 residues long. The CDR3 sequence is CASSLADTDTQYF. CDR3 in DNA: TGTGCCAGCAGTCTAGCGGATACAGATACGCAGTATTTT. Looking up the rest from reference TRBV28 and TRBJ2-3 gives the full variable domain: DVKVTQSSRYLVKRTGEKVFLECVQDMDHENMFWYRQDPGLGLRLIYFSYDVKMKEKGDIPEGYSVSREKKERFSLILESASTNQTSMYLCASSLADTDTQYFGPGTRLTVL.

The chain carries TRBV7-2 and TRBJ2-7; 10 nucleotides agree with TRBD1. V lost 5 bases to trimming and J lost 6 bases; unmatched junction nucleotides: 7. CDR3 size: 14 residues. The germline CDR1 and CDR2 sequences are SGHTA and FQGNSA. CDR3 amino acids: CASSPGTGVGEQYF. The CDR3 bases are TGTGCCAGCAGCCCCGGGACAGGGGTGGGCGAGCAGTACTTC.

The chain links TRBV23-1 to TRBJ1-2; D not resolved. TRBV23-1 is an ORF, and what it does is uncertain. The length of the CDR3 is 13 residues. The V end lost 4 bases, the J end lost 4 bases, and 10 bases lay between the germline ends. CDR3: CASSRGGIYGYTF. CDR3 bases: TGCGCCAGCAGTCGGGGAGGGATCTATGGCTACACCTTC.